This T cell receptor (beta chain) was sequenced during a study of cytomegalovirus exposure and HLA in healthy donors. Overall study findings and caveats: In a later analysis, specific HLA alleles were associated with approximately 17,000 TCR beta sequences at a 0.05 false discovery rate.

Regarding this clone: What it binds is not known.

The PCR had 60 Vbeta and 13 Jbeta primers. Clones were sequenced by immunoSEQ multiplex PCR, and TCRdb holds only the in-frame ones, with some missing. This table lists some 30,000 clones. V was shortened by 5 bases and J by 4 bases, with 17 bases between the two germline ends. Germline V gene data show CDR1 as MDHEN and CDR2 as SYDVKM. This CDR3 region has 15 residues. J is TRBJ1-2 and V is TRBV28; D perhaps matches TRBD1 (6 bases). The TCR originated in a female donor in good health and CMV-seronegative. The material sequenced was PBMCs. CDR3 nucleotides: TGTGCCAGCAGTCCGTTTGGTGGGGGCCTCTATGGCTACACCTTC. Translation gives CASSPFGGGLYGYTF.